These 22 T cell receptor beta chains were all obtained from the same sample, sequenced in a study of T cell responses to AZD1222 COVID-19 vaccine. Here immunoSEQ multiplex PCR was the method, and the copy in TCRdb shows in-frame clones only, minus some. Found here are 150,000 or so clones, 85% to 95% of them singletons; the top ten hold over 1.3%. This material consisted of peripheral blood, taken on day 0 of AZD1222 vaccination. Receptor source: an adult in good health.

The rearrangement uses TRBV10-3 and TRBJ2-3; D is perhaps TRBD2 (5 bases). Between the trimmed V and J ends, which lost 2 bases and 12 bases, there was a span of 15 bases. Germline V lookup: CDR1 ENHRY, CDR2 SYGVKD. This CDR3 has 13 residues. DNA of the CDR3: TGTGCCATCAGTGAGGTCCTCCCAGCGGAACAGTATTTT. This sequence encodes CAISEVLPAEQYF.

The gene calls are TRBV19 and TRBJ1-5; D gene uncertain. From germline, CDR1 is LNHDA and CDR2 SQIVND (reference sequence). The V gene lost 3 bases and the J gene lost 3 bases, with 15 bases spanning the gap. The CDR3 length is 16 residues. CDR3: CASSIEDSTVNQPQHF. The CDR3 DNA follows: TGTGCCAGTAGTATTGAAGACTCTACAGTCAATCAGCCCCAGCATTTT.

This clone is a singleton in its sample. The chain combines TRBV10-3 with TRBJ1-1; 7 nucleotides align to TRBD1. The CDR3 is 13 residues long. Trimming at V came to 6 bases and at J to 3 bases, leaving 4 bases not matched to a gene. The V gene's germline CDR1 is ENHRY and CDR2 SYGVKD. The CDR3 DNA reads TGTGCCATCAGGATTACAGGGGACACTGAAGCTTTCTTT. This translates into CAIRITGDTEAFF.

The chain joins TRBV9 to TRBJ1-6; tentatively, D is TRBD1 (6 bases). Trimming left V 3 bases short and J 9 bases short, with 7 bases between. This CDR3 has 12 residues. CDR1 and CDR2 (germline): SGDLS, YYNGEE. The CDR3: CASSDRASPLHF. CDR3 bases: TGTGCCAGCAGCGACAGGGCTTCACCCCTCCACTTT. Supplemented by reference TRBV9 and TRBJ1-6, the full variable domain reads DSGVTQTPKHLITATGQRVTLRCSPRSGDLSVYWYQQSLDQGLQFLIQYYNGEERAKGNILERFSAQQFPDLHSELNLSSLELGDSALYFCASSDRASPLHFGNGTRLTVT.

The rearrangement links TRBV6-5 to TRBJ2-1; tentatively, D is TRBD2 (7 bases). Germline V CDR1 and CDR2: MNHEY, SVGAGI. V lost 5 bases, J lost 2 bases, and 13 bases lay in between. The CDR3 runs to 15 residues. In nucleotides, the CDR3 is TGTGCCAGCAGTCCCCGGGGGGCCCCCTACAATGAGCAGTTCTTC. Translated: CASSPRGAPYNEQFF.

The chain is built from TRBV19 and TRBJ2-7, with 8 bases aligning to TRBD1. Germline-derived CDR1 and CDR2 are LNHDA and SQIVND (reference sequence). The CDR3 covers 14 residues. The J segment lost 3 bases and the V segment lost 3 bases, leaving 4 bases of the junction unmatched. Written as DNA, the CDR3 is TGTGCCAGTAGTATCGGACAGGGCGTCTACGAGCAGTACTTC. Translated: CASSIGQGVYEQYF.

The rearrangement joins TRBV28 to TRBJ2-7; a possible D gene is TRBD1 (5 bases). The V end lost 7 bases, the J end lost 2 bases, and 15 bases lay between the germline ends. The CDR3 contains 14 residues. Germline V lookup: CDR1 MDHEN, CDR2 SYDVKM. Written as DNA, the CDR3 is TGTGCCAGCATTGGGAATGGGGCCCCCTACGAGCAGTACTTC. Its translation: CASIGNGAPYEQYF.

The rearrangement links TRBV30 to TRBJ1-5; the D gene is possibly TRBD1 (5 bases). The V and J ends lost 0 bases and 6 bases respectively, with 12 bases between them. The germline CDR1 and CDR2 sequences are GTSNPN and SVGIG (reference sequence). This CDR3 region has 14 residues. The chain's CDR3 is CAWSVAGRGQPQHF. The CDR3 DNA reads TGTGCCTGGAGTGTTGCGGGAAGGGGTCAGCCCCAGCATTTT.

CDR3 DNA: TGTGCCAGCAGTTTATCGGTAGCGGAAAGCTCCTACGAGCAGTACTTC. This codes for CASSLSVAESSYEQYF. The chain recombines TRBV27 with TRBJ2-7; TRBD2 is a possible D gene (6 bases). This CDR3 is built from 16 residues. Germline values: CDR1 MNHEY, CDR2 SMNVEV (reference sequence). V was shortened by 0 bases and J by 0 bases, with 12 bases between the two germline ends.

The gene calls are TRBV2 and TRBJ2-5; 7 bases are shared with TRBD2. This CDR3 has 17 amino acids. Germline trimming cut 5 bases from V and 4 bases from J; bases unmatched to any gene: 16. Germline V gene sequence: CDR1 SNHLY, CDR2 FYNNEI. The CDR3 region has the DNA TGTGCCAGCAGTCCTCTTAGCGGGCTAGCCCTAGCAGAGACCCAGTACTTC. As protein: CASSPLSGLALAETQYF.

The rearrangement joins TRBV2 to TRBJ2-6; 10 nucleotides match TRBD1. With 9 bases clipped from V and 0 bases from J, the junction kept 11 bases outside the gene matches. The CDR3 extends over 18 amino acids. Per germline, CDR1 SNHLY and CDR2 FYNNEI. In nucleotides, the CDR3 is TGTGCCAGTTTCGGCCGGGACAGGGGACTCTCTGGGGCCAACGTCCTGACTTTC. It is translated as CASFGRDRGLSGANVLTF.

The gene calls are TRBV28 and TRBJ1-3; 9 positions match TRBD1. V gave up 6 bases and J gave up 4 bases; unmatched junction bases: 4. The CDR3 runs 14 residues. Germline V CDR1 and CDR2: MDHEN, SYDVKM. The CDR3 DNA is TGTGCCAGCAGCCACAGGGGGCTAGGAAACACCATATATTTT. It translates to CASSHRGLGNTIYF.

This chain uses TRBV19 with TRBJ1-5; D unclear. The CDR3 loop spans 16 amino acids. Germline-derived CDR1 and CDR2 are LNHDA and SQIVND (reference sequence). With 7 bases removed from V and 2 bases from J, the gap between germline ends came to 18 bases. In DNA, the CDR3 is TGTGCCAGTACCGAAATCGGTTTTGGGGGCAATCAGCCCCAGCATTTT. Protein sequence: CASTEIGFGGNQPQHF.

The chain employs TRBV11-1 and TRBJ1-6; 7 bases are shared with TRBD1. In germline, CDR1 is SGHAT, CDR2 FQDESV (reference sequence). Trimming at V came to 5 bases and at J to 8 bases, leaving 3 bases not matched to a gene. There are 13 residues in the CDR3. CDR3 in amino acids: CASSPDRDSPLHF. In nucleotides, the CDR3 is TGTGCCAGCAGCCCCGACAGGGATTCACCCCTCCACTTT.

The chain carries TRBV10-3 and TRBJ2-3; tentative D call: TRBD2 (6 bases). The CDR3 runs to 14 residues. Germline V gives CDR1 ENHRY, CDR2 SYGVKD. V lost 4 bases and J lost 4, with 12 bases in between. The CDR3 region is CAISVGGTPDTQYF. DNA for the CDR3: TGTGCCATCAGTGTCGGGGGTACGCCAGATACGCAGTATTTT.

The chain recombines TRBV30 with TRBJ1-2, with D possibly matching TRBD1 (6 bases). Germline V lookup: CDR1 GTSNPN, CDR2 SVGIG (reference sequence). CDR3 length equals 15 residues. V shed 0 bases and J shed 6 bases, with 17 bases lying between them. DNA of the CDR3: TGTGCCTGGAGTGTATCCCTGGGGGCTGGGGATGGCTACACCTTC. Translating gives CAWSVSLGAGDGYTF.

The J gene is TRBJ1-5, the V gene TRBV2; 7 bases agree with TRBD1. V lost 6 bases and J lost 4; bases outside the gene matches: 9. The CDR3 has 15 amino acids. Germline V gene sequence: CDR1 SNHLY, CDR2 FYNNEI. CDR3 sequence (DNA): TGTGCCAGCAGAGATCGACAGGGCCGAAATCAGCCCCAGCATTTT. Translation: CASRDRQGRNQPQHF.

By proportion, this clone is medium-sized. The chain is built from TRBV6-4 and TRBJ2-3, with 12 bases fitting TRBD2. With 4 bases clipped from V and 3 bases from J, the junction kept 2 bases outside the gene matches. This CDR3 spans 15 amino acids. The germline gives CDR1 MRHNA, CDR2 SNTAGT. Here the CDR3 reads CASSALAGGTDTQYF. The CDR3 DNA reads as TGTGCCAGCAGTGCACTAGCGGGGGGAACAGATACGCAGTATTTT.

V and J are TRBV15 and TRBJ1-1; 7 bases fit TRBD1. V was pared by 3 bases and J by 1 base, with 2 bases of the junction left unmatched. There are 14 residues in the CDR3. Per germline, CDR1 LNHNV and CDR2 YYDKDF (reference sequence). The CDR3 here is CATSRNRGNTEAFF. CDR3 DNA: TGTGCCACCAGCAGGAACAGGGGGAACACTGAAGCTTTCTTT.

The chain uses TRBV27 and TRBJ1-2, with 12 positions matching TRBD1. The junction had 11 bases not matched to a gene; V was cut back by 5 bases and J by 7 bases. The CDR3 extends over 16 amino acids. Germline CDR1 MNHEY, CDR2 SMNVEV (reference sequence). The CDR3 loop is CASSPGQGAGRGGYTF. The CDR3 DNA sequence: TGTGCCAGCAGTCCGGGACAGGGGGCGGGAAGGGGTGGCTACACCTTC.

The V gene is TRBV7-2, the J gene TRBJ2-3, with 7 positions matching TRBD2. The CDR3 totals 15 residues. Germline trimming cut 5 bases from V and 3 bases from J; bases unmatched to any gene: 8. In germline, CDR1 is SGHTA, CDR2 FQGNSA. The CDR3 sequence is CASSPSTSPTDTQYF. The CDR3 nucleotides are TGTGCCAGCAGCCCGTCGACTAGCCCAACAGATACGCAGTATTTT.

The chain uses TRBV27 and TRBJ1-1; D is unclear. The V end lost 1 base, the J end lost 0 bases, and 6 bases lay between the germline ends. The CDR3 has 14 amino acids. Per germline, CDR1 MNHEY and CDR2 SMNVEV (reference sequence). The CDR3 sequence: CASSLLGLNTEAFF. Written as DNA, the CDR3 is TGTGCCAGCAGTTTATTAGGGTTGAACACTGAAGCTTTCTTT.